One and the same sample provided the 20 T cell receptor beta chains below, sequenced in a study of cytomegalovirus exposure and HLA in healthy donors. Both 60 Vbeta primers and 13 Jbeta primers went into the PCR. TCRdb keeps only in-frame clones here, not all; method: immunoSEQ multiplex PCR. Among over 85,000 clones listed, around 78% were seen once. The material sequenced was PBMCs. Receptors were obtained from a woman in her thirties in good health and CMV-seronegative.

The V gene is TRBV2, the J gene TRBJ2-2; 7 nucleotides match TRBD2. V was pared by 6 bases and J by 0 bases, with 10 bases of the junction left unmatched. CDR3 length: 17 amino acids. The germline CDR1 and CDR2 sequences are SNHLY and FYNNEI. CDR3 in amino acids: CASSDARLAANTGELFF. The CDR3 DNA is TGTGCCAGCAGCGACGCCCGACTAGCCGCGAACACCGGGGAGCTGTTTTTT.

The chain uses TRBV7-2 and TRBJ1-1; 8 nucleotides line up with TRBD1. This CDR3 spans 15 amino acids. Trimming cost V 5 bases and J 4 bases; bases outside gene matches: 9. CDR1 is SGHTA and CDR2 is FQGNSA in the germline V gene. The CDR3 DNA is TGTGCCAGCAGCCCCCACCAGGGGGCGGGCACTGAAGCTTTCTTT. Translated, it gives CASSPHQGAGTEAFF.

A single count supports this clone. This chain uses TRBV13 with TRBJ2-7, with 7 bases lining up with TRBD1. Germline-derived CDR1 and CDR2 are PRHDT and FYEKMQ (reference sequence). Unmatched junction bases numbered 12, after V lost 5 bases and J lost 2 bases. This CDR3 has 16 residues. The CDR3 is CASSILTGTVAYEQYF. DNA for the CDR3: TGTGCCAGCAGCATCCTTACCGGGACAGTAGCCTACGAGCAGTACTTC.

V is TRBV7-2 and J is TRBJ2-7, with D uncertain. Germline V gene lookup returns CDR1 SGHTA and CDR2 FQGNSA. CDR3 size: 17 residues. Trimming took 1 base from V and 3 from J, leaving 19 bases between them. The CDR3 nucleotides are TGTGCCAGCAGCTTAGACTCTTTTGGAGCCGTTGACTACGAGCAGTACTTC. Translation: CASSLDSFGAVDYEQYF.

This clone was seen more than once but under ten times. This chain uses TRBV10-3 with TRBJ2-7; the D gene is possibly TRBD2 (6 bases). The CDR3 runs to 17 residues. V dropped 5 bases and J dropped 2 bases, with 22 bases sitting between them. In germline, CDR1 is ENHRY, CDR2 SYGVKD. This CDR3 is CAISPLPGTQSAYEQYF. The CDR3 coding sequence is TGTGCCATCAGTCCCCTACCCGGGACTCAATCGGCCTACGAGCAGTACTTC.

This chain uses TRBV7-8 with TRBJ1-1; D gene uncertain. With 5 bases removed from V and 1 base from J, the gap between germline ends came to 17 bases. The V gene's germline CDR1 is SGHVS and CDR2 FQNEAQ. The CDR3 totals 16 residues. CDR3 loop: CASSPPRTGPNTEAFF. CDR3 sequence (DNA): TGTGCCAGCAGCCCCCCCCGGACTGGCCCGAACACTGAAGCTTTCTTT.

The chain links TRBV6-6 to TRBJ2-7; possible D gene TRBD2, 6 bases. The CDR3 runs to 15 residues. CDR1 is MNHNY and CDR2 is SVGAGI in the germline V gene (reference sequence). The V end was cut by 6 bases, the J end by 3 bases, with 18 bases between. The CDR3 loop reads CASSRSGGSDYEQYF. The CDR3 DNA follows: TGTGCCAGCAGCCGATCCGGGGGATCGGACTACGAGCAGTACTTC.

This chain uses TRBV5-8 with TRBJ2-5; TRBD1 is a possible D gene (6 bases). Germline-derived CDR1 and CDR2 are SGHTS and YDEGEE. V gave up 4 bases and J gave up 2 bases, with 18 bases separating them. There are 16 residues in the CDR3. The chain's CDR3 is CASSPSTGSGQETQYF. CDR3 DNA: TGTGCCAGCAGCCCCTCGACAGGTTCTGGTCAAGAGACCCAGTACTTC.

This chain's CDR3 is CASSLVAGSNQPQHF. In DNA, the CDR3 is TGTGCCAGCAGTTTAGTGGCAGGCAGCAATCAGCCCCAGCATTTT. J is TRBJ1-5 and V is TRBV27; no definite D call. Germline values: CDR1 MNHEY, CDR2 SMNVEV (reference sequence). Trimming cost V 2 bases and J 1 base, with 9 bases left between them. This CDR3 has 15 amino acids.

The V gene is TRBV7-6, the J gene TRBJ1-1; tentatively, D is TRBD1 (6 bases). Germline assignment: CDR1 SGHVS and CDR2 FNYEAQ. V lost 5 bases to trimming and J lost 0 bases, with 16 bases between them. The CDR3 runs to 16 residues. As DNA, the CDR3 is TGTGCCAGCAGCCCTTTCGCCGGGACAATGAACACTGAAGCTTTCTTT. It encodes CASSPFAGTMNTEAFF.

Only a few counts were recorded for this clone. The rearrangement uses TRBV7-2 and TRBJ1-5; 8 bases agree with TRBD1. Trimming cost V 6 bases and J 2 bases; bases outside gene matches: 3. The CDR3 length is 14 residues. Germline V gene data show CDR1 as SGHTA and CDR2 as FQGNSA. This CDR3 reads CASSQQGGNQPQHF. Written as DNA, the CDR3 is TGTGCCAGCAGTCAACAGGGGGGCAATCAGCCCCAGCATTTT.

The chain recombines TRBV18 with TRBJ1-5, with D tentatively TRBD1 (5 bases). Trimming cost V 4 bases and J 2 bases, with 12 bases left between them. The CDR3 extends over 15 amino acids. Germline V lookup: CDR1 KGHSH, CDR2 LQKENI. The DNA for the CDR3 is TGTGCCAGCTCACTACCAGACAGACGCAATCAGCCCCAGCATTTT. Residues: CASSLPDRRNQPQHF.

CDR3 protein: CASSLAGDSSYEQYF. Here the CDR3 DNA reads TGTGCCAGCAGCTTAGCTGGCGACTCCAGCTACGAGCAGTACTTC. V is TRBV7-2 and J is TRBJ2-7; D ambiguous. The V gene lost 0 bases and the J gene lost 3 bases, with 12 bases spanning the gap. This CDR3 comprises 15 residues. Looked up from germline, CDR1 is SGHTA and CDR2 is FQGNSA.

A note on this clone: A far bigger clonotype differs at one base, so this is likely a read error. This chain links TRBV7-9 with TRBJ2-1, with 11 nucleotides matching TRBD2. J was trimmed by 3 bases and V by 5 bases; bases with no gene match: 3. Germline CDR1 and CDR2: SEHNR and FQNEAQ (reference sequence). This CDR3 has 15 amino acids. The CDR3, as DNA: TGTGCCAGCAGCCAGACTAGCGGGGACTACAATGAGCAGTTCTTC. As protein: CASSQTSGDYNEQFF.

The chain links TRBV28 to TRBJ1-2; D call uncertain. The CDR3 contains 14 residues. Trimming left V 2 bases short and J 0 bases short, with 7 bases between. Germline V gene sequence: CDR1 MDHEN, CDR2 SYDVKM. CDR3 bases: TGTGCCAGCAGTTTAACAGCGGCTAACTATGGCTACACCTTC. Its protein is CASSLTAANYGYTF.

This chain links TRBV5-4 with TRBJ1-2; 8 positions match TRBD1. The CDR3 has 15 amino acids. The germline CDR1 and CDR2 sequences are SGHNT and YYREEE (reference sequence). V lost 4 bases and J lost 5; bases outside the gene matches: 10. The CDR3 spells CASSDADRGVYGYTF. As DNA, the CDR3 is TGTGCCAGCAGCGATGCAGACAGGGGAGTTTATGGCTACACCTTC.

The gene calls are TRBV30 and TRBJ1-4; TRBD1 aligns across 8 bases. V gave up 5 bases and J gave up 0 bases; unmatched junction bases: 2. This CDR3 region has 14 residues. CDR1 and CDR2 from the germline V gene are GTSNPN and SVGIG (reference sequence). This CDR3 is CAWGQGPTNEKLFF. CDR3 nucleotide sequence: TGTGCCTGGGGACAGGGCCCAACTAATGAAAAACTGTTTTTT.

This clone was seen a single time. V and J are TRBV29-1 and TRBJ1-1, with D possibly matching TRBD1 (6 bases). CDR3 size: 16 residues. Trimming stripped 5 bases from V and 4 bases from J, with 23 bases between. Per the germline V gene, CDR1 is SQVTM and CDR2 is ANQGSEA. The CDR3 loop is CSVIGSLQGFGTEAFF. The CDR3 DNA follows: TGCAGCGTTATAGGGAGCTTACAGGGATTTGGCACTGAAGCTTTCTTT.

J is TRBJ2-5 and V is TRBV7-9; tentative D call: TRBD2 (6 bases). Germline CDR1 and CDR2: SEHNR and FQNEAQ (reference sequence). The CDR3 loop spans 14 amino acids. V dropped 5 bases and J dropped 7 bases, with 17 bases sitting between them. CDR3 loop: CASSPRTGERTQYF. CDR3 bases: TGTGCCAGCAGCCCGAGGACGGGAGAACGGACCCAGTACTTC.

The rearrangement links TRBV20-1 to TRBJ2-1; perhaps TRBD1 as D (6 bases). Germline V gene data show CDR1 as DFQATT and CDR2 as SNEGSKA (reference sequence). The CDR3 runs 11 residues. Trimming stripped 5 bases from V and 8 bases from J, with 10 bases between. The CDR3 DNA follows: TGCAGTGCTTACAGGGTCGATGAGCAGTTCTTC. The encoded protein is CSAYRVDEQFF.